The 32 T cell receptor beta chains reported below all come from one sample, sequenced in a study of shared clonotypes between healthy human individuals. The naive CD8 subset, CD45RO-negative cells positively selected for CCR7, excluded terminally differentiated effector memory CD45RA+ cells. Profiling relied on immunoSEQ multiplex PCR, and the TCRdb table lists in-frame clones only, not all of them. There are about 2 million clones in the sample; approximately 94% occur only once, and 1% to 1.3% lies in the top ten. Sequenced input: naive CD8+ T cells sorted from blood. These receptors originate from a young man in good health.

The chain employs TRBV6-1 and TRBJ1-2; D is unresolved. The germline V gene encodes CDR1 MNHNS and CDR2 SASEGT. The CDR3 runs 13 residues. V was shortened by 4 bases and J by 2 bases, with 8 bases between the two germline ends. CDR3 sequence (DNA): TGTGCCAGCAGTGCTGCCAAGAACTATGGCTACACCTTC. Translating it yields CASSAAKNYGYTF.

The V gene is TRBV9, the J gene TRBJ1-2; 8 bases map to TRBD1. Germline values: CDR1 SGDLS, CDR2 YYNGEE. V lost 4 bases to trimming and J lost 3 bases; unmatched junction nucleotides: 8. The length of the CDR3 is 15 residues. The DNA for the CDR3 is TGTGCCAGCAGCAAACGGACAGGGTTGGACTATGGCTACACCTTC. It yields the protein CASSKRTGLDYGYTF. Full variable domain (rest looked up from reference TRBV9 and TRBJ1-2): DSGVTQTPKHLITATGQRVTLRCSPRSGDLSVYWYQQSLDQGLQFLIQYYNGEERAKGNILERFSAQQFPDLHSELNLSSLELGDSALYFCASSKRTGLDYGYTFGSGTRLTVV.

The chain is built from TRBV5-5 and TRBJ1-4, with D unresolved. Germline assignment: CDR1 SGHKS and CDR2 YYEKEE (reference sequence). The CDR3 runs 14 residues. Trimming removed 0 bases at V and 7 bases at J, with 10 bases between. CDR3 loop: CASSLDAGIEKLFF. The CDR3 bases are TGTGCCAGCAGCTTGGACGCAGGCATTGAAAAACTGTTTTTT.

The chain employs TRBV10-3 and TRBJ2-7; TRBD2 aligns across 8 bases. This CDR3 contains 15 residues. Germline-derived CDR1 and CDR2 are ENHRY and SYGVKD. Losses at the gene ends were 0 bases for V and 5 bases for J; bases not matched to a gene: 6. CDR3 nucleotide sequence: TGTGCCATCAGTGAGTCTAGCGGGGTAACGAACGAGCAGTACTTC. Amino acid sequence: CAISESSGVTNEQYF.

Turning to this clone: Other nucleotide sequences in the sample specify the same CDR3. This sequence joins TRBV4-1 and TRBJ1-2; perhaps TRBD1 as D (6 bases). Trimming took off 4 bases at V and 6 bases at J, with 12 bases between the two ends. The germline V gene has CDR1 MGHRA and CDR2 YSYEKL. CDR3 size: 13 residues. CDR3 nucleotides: TGCGCCAGCAGCCTTAAACCAGGGGATGGCTACACCTTC. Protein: CASSLKPGDGYTF.

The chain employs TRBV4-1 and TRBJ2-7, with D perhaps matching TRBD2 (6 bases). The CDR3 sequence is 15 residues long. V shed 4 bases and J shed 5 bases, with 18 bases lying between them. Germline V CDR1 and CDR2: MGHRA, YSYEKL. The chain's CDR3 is CASSPRPGLFNEQYF. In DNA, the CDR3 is TGCGCCAGCAGCCCCCGTCCGGGACTTTTCAACGAGCAGTACTTC.

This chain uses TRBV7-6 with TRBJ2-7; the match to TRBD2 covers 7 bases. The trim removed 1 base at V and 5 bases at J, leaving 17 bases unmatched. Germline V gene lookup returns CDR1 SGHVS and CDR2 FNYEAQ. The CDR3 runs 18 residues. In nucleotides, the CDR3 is TGTGCCAGCAGCTTAGACCCTTTCCCCTCGGGGGGAATCCACGAGCAGTACTTC. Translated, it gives CASSLDPFPSGGIHEQYF.

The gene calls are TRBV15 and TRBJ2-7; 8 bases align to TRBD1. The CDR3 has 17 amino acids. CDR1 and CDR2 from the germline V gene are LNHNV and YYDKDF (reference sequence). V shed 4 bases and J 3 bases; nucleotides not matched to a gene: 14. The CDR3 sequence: CATSMGQAHPRNYEQYF. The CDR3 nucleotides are TGTGCCACCAGCATGGGACAGGCCCACCCCAGGAACTACGAGCAGTACTTC.

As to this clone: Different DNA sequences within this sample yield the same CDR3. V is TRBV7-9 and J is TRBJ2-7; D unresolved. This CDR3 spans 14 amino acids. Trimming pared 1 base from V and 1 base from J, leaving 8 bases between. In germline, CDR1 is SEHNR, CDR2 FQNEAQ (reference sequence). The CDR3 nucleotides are TGTGCCAGCAGCTTAGTAGGCCAGTCCTACGAGCAGTACTTC. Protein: CASSLVGQSYEQYF. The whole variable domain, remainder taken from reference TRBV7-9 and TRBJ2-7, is DTGVSQNPRHKITKRGQNVTFRCDPISEHNRLYWYRQTLGQGPEFLTYFQNEAQLEKSRLLSDRFSAERPKGSFSTLEIQRTEQGDSAMYLCASSLVGQSYEQYFGPGTRLTVT.

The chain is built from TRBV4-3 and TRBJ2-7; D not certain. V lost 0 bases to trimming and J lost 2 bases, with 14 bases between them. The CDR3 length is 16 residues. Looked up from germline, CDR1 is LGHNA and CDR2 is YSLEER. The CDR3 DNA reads TGCGCCAGCAGCCAAGATGTTGGATCAAGGCCCTACGAGCAGTACTTC. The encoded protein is CASSQDVGSRPYEQYF.

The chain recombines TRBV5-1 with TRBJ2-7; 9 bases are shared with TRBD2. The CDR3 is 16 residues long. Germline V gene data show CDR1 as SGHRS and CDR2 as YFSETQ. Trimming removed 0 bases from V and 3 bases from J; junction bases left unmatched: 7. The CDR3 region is CASSLDSAGGLYEQYF. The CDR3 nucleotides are TGCGCCAGCAGCTTGGATTCCGCGGGAGGGCTCTACGAGCAGTACTTC.

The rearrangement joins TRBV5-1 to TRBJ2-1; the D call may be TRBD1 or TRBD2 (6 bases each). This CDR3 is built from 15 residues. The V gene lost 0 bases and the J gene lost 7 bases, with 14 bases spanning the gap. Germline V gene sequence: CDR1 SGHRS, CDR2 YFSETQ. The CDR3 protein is CASSLAQGGPNEQFF. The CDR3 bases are TGCGCCAGCAGCTTGGCACAGGGAGGACCAAATGAGCAGTTCTTC.

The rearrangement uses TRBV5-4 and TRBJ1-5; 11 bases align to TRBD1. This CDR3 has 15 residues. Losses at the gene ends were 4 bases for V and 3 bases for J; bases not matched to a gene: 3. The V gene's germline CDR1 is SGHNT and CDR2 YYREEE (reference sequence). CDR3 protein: CASSPGQGDNQPQHF. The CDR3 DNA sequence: TGTGCCAGCAGCCCGGGACAGGGGGACAATCAGCCCCAGCATTTT.

For the CDR3, the DNA is TGTGCCAGTACCCCGGACGCAGGGATCTACTCGACAACATACAATGAGCAGTTCTTC. Amino acids: CASTPDAGIYSTTYNEQFF. The chain joins TRBV19 to TRBJ2-1, with D possibly TRBD1 on 5 matching bases. V lost 7 bases to trimming and J lost 4 bases, with 29 bases between them. This CDR3 has 19 amino acids. Germline CDR1 LNHDA, CDR2 SQIVND (reference sequence).

The DNA of the CDR3 is TGTGCCAGTAGTATAGATAGTCCTGGGACAGGGGGTACAGGGGCCAACGTCCTGACTTTC. Its translation is CASSIDSPGTGGTGANVLTF. The rearrangement links TRBV19 to TRBJ2-6; 11 nucleotides line up with TRBD1. This CDR3 comprises 20 residues. CDR1 LNHDA and CDR2 SQIVND come from the germline V gene (reference sequence). V gave up 0 bases and J gave up 4 bases; unmatched junction bases: 11.

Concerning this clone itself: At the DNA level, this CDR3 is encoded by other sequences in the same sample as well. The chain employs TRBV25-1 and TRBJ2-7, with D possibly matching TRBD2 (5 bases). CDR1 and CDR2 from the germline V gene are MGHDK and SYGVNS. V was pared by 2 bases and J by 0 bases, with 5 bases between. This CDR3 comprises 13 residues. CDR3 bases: TGTGCCAGCAGTGAAGGGAGCTCCTACGAGCAGTACTTC. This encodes CASSEGSSYEQYF.

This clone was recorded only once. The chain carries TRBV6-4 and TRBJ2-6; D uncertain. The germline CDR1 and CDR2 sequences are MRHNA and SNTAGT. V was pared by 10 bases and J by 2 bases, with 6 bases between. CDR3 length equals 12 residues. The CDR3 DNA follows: TGTGCCATTTTACCTGGGGCCAACGTCCTGACTTTC. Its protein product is CAILPGANVLTF.

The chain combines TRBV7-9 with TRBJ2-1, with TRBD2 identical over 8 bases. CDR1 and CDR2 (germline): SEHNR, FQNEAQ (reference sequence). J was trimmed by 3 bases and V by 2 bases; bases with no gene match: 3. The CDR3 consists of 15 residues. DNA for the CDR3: TGTGCCAGCAGCTTAATAGCGGGGAACTACAATGAGCAGTTCTTC. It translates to CASSLIAGNYNEQFF.

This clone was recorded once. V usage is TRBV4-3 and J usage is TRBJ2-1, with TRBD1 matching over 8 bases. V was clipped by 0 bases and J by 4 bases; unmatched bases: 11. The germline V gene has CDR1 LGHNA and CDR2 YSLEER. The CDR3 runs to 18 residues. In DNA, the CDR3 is TGCGCCAGCAGCCAAGATTGGGCCGGGACAGGAATGTACAATGAGCAGTTCTTC. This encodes CASSQDWAGTGMYNEQFF.

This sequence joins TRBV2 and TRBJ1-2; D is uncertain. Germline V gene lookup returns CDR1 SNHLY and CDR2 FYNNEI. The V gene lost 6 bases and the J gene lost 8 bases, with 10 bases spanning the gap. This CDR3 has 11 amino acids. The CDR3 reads CASRGMEGYTF. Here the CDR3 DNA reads TGTGCCAGCAGGGGCATGGAGGGCTACACCTTC. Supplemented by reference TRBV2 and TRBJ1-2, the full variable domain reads EPEVTQTPSHQVTQMGQEVILRCVPISNHLYFYWYRQILGQKVEFLVSFYNNEISEKSEIFDDQFSVERPDGSNFTLKIRSTKLEDSAMYFCASRGMEGYTFGSGTRLTVV.

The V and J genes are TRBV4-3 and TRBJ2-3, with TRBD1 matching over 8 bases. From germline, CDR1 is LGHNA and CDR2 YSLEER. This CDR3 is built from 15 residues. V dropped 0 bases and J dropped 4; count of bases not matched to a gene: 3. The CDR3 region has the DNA TGCGCCAGCAGCCAAGACAGGGGGCTATCAGATACGCAGTATTTT. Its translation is CASSQDRGLSDTQYF.

CDR3 sequence: CASTQGNEKLFF. CDR3 bases: TGTGCCAGCACACAGGGGAATGAAAAACTGTTTTTT. J is TRBJ1-4 and V is TRBV2; 7 nucleotides agree with TRBD1. The CDR3 has 12 residues. V trimming: 7 bases; J trimming: 5 bases; junction bases outside the gene matches: 1. The germline CDR1 and CDR2 sequences are SNHLY and FYNNEI.

CDR3 residues: CASRGGVGETQYF. The CDR3 DNA follows: TGCGCCAGCAGGGGGGGAGTAGGAGAGACCCAGTACTTC. This chain joins TRBV10-2 and TRBJ2-5; perhaps TRBD2 as D (6 bases). The CDR3 is made up of 13 amino acids. The V gene's germline CDR1 is WSHSY and CDR2 SAAADI. Trimming left V 6 bases short and J 4 bases short, with 12 bases between.

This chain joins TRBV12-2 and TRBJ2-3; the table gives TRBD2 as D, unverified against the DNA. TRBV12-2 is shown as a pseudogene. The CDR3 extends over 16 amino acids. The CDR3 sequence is CASRIRTSGRTDTQYF. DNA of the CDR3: TGTGCAAGTCGCATCCGGACTAGCGGACGCACAGATACGCAGTATTTT.

CDR3 region: CASSYSQGVAEAFF. CDR3 bases: TGTGCCAGCAGTTACTCGCAGGGGGTGGCTGAAGCTTTCTTT. The chain has TRBV6-5 and TRBJ1-1; 7 bases are a match to TRBD1. With V trimmed by 0 bases and J by 6 bases, 4 bases remained unmatched. The CDR3 extends over 14 amino acids. Germline-derived CDR1 and CDR2 are MNHEY and SVGAGI.

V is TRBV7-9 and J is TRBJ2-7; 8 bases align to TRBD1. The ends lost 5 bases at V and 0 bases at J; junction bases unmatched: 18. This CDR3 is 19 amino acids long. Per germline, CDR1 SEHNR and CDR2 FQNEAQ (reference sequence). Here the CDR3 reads CASSPTLDRASTSSYEQYF. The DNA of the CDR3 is TGTGCCAGCAGCCCGACTCTGGACAGGGCGTCGACGAGCTCCTACGAGCAGTACTTC.

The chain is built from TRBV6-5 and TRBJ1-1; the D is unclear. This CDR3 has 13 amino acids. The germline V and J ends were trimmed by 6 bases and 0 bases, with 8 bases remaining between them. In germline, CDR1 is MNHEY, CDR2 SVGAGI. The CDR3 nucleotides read TGTGCCAGCAGATTAGAGTTGAACACTGAAGCTTTCTTT. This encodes CASRLELNTEAFF.

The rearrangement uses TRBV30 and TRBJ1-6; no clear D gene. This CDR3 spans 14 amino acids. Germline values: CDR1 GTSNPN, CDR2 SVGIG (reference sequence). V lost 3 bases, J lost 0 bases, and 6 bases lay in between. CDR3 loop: CAWSGSSYNSPLHF. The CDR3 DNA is TGTGCCTGGAGCGGTAGCTCCTATAATTCACCCCTCCACTTT.

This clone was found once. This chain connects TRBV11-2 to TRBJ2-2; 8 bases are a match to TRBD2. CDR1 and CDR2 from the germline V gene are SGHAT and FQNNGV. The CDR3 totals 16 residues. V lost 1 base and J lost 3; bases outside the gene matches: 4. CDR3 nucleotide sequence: TGTGCCAGCAGCTTAGTGAGCGGGAGCGACACCGGGGAGCTGTTTTTT. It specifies CASSLVSGSDTGELFF.

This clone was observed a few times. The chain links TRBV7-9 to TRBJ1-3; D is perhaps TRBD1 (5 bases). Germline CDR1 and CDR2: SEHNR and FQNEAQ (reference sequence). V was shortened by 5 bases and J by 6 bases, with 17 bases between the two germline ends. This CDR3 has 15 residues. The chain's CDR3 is CASSPGSGSANTIYF. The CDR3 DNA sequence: TGTGCCAGCAGCCCGGGTTCAGGGTCCGCAAACACCATATATTTT. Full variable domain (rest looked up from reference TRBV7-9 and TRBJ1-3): DTGVSQNPRHKITKRGQNVTFRCDPISEHNRLYWYRQTLGQGPEFLTYFQNEAQLEKSRLLSDRFSAERPKGSFSTLEIQRTEQGDSAMYLCASSPGSGSANTIYFGEGSWLTVV.

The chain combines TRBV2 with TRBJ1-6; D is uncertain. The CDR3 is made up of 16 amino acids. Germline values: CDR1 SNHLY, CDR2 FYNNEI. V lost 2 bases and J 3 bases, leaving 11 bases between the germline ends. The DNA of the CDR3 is TGTGCCAGCAGTGAACGGTCCCCAAGCTATAATTCACCCCTCCACTTT. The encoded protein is CASSERSPSYNSPLHF.

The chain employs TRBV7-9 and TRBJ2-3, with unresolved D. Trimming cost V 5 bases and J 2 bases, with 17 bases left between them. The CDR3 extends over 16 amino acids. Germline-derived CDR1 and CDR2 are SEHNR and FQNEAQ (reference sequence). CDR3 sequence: CASSPRDPSFTDTQYF. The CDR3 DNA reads TGTGCCAGCAGCCCTCGAGACCCCTCTTTCACAGATACGCAGTATTTT.